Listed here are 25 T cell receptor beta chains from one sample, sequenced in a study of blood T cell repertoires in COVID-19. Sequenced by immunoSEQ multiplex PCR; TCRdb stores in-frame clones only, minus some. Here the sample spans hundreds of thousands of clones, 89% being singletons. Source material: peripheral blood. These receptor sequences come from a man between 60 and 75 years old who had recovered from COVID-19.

The chain's CDR3 is CASSQDGGALVDTQYF. CDR3 bases: TGCGCCAGCAGCCAAGATGGAGGGGCACTCGTAGATACGCAGTATTTT. The chain has TRBV4-3 and TRBJ2-3; TRBD2 might be the D (6 bases). The CDR3 contains 16 residues. The germline CDR1 and CDR2 sequences are LGHNA and YSLEER. Trimming cost V 0 bases and J 5 bases, with 15 bases left between them.

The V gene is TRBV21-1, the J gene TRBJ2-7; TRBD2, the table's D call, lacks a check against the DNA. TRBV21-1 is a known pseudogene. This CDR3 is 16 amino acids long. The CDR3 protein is CASSSDTWESLYEQYF. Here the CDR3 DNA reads TGTGCCAGCAGCAGTGATACCTGGGAGTCCCTCTACGAGCAGTACTTC.

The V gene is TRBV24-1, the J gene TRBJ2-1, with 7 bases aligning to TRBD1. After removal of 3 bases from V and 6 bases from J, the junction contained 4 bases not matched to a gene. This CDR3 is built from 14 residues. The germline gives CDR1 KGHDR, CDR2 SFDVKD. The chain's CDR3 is CATSDAAGGNEQFF. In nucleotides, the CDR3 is TGTGCCACCAGTGATGCGGCAGGGGGCAATGAGCAGTTCTTC.

Here the CDR3 reads CASSQARGSYEQYF. The CDR3 region has the DNA TGCGCCAGCAGCCAAGCGCGGGGCTCCTACGAGCAGTACTTC. The chain joins TRBV4-3 to TRBJ2-7; the D gene is possibly TRBD2 (6 bases). Germline V gives CDR1 LGHNA, CDR2 YSLEER. The CDR3 is 14 amino acids. Trimming removed 1 base at V and 0 bases at J, with 7 bases between.

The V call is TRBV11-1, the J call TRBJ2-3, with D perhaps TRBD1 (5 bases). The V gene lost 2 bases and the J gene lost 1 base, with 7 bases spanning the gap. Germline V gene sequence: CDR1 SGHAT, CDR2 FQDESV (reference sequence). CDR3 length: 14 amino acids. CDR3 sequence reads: CASSLSRGTDTQYF. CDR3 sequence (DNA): TGTGCCAGCAGCTTATCCAGGGGCACAGATACGCAGTATTTT.

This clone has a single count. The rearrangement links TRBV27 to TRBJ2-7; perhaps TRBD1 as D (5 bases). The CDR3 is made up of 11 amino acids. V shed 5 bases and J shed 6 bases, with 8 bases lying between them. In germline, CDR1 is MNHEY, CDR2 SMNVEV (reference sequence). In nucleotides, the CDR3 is TGTGCCAGCAGTCTAAGGGGCGAGCAGTACTTC. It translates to CASSLRGEQYF.

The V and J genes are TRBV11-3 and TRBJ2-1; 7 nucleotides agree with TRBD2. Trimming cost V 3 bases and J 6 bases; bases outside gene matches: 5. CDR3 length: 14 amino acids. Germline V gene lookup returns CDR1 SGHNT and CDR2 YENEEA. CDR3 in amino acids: CASSLEGGVNEQFF. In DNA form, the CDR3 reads TGTGCCAGCAGCTTGGAGGGAGGGGTCAATGAGCAGTTCTTC.

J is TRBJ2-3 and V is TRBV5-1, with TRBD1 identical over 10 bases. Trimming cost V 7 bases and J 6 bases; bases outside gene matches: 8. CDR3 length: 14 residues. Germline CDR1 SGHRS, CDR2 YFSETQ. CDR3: CASFGTGVRDTQYF. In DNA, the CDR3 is TGCGCCAGCTTTGGGACAGGGGTTCGGGATACGCAGTATTTT.

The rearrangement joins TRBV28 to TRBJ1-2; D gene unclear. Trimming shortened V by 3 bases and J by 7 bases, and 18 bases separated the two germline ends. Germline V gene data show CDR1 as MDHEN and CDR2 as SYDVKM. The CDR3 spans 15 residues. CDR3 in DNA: TGTGCCAGCAGTTTTGGATCCCAGGTACCCCTTGGCTACACCTTC. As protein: CASSFGSQVPLGYTF.

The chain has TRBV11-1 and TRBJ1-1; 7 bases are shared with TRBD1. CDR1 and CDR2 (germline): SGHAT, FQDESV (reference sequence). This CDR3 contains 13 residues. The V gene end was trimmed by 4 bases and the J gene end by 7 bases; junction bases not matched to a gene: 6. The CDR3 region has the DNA TGTGCCAGCAGCTCAGACAGGGTAGGTGAAGCTTTCTTT. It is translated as CASSSDRVGEAFF.

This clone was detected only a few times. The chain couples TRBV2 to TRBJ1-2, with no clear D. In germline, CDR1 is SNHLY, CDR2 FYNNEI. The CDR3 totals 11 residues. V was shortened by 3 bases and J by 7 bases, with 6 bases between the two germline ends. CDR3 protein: CASSDTGGYTF. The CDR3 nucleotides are TGTGCCAGCAGTGATACGGGTGGCTACACCTTC.

In DNA, the CDR3 is TGTGCCAGTAGTAGTCGGTCGACAGGGGACACCGGGGAGCTGTTTTTT. Protein product: CASSSRSTGDTGELFF. This chain joins TRBV19 and TRBJ2-2; 8 bases line up with TRBD1. The germline V gene has CDR1 LNHDA and CDR2 SQIVND (reference sequence). Trimming removed 4 bases from V and 3 bases from J; junction bases left unmatched: 7. The CDR3 runs 16 residues. The full variable domain, its missing parts supplied by reference TRBV19 and TRBJ2-2, is DGGITQSPKYLFRKEGQNVTLSCEQNLNHDAMYWYRQDPGQGLRLIYYSQIVNDFQKGDIAEGYSVSREKKESFPLTVTSAQKNPTAFYLCASSSRSTGDTGELFFGEGSRLTVL.

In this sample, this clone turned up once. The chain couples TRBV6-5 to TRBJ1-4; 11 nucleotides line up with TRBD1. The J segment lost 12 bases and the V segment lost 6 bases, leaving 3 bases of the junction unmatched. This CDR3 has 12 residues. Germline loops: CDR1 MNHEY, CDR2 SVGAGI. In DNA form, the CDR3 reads TGTGCCAGCAGCCGGACAGGGGGCGAACTGTTTTTT. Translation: CASSRTGGELFF.

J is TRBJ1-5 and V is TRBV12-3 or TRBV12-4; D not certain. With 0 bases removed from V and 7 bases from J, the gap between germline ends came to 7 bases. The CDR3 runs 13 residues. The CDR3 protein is CASSLAGGQPQHF. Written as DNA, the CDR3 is TGTGCCAGCAGTTTAGCGGGAGGACAGCCCCAGCATTTT.

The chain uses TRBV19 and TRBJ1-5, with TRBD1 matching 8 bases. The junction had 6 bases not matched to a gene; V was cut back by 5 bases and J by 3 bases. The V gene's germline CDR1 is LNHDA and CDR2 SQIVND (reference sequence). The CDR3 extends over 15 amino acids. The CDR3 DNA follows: TGTGCCAGTAGTCTCCGGGACAGGCACAATCAGCCCCAGCATTTT. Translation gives CASSLRDRHNQPQHF.

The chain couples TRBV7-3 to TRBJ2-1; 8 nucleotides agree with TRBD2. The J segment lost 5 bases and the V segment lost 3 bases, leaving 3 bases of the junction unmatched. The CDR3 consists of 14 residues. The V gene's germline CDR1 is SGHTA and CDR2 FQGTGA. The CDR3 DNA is TGTGCCAGCAGCTTGGGACTAGGCGACAATGAGCAGTTCTTC. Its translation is CASSLGLGDNEQFF.

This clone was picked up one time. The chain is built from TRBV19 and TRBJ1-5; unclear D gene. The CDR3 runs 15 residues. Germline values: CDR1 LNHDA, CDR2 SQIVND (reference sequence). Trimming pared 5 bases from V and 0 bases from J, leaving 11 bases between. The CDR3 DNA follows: TGTGCCAGTAGTCCCACAGACTATAGCAATCAGCCCCAGCATTTT. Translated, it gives CASSPTDYSNQPQHF.

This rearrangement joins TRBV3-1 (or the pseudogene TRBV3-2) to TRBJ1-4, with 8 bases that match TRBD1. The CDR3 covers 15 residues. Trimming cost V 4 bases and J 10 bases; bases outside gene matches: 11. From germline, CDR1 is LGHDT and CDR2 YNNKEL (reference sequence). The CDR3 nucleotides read TGTGCCAGCAGCCTCCCAGGGGGCACCTCCAGAAAACTGTTTTTT. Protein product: CASSLPGGTSRKLFF.

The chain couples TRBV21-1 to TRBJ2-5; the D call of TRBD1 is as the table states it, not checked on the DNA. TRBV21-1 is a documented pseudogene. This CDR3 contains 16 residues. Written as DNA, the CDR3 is TGTGCCAGCAGCACCTTCACAGGGGGGCCGGGAGAGACCCAGTACTTC. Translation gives CASSTFTGGPGETQYF.

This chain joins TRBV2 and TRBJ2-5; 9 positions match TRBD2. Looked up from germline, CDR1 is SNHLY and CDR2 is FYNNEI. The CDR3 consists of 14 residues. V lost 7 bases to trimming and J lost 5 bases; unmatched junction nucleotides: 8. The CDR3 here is CASKLRGGQETQYF. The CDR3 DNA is TGTGCCAGCAAGTTGCGGGGGGGCCAGGAGACCCAGTACTTC.

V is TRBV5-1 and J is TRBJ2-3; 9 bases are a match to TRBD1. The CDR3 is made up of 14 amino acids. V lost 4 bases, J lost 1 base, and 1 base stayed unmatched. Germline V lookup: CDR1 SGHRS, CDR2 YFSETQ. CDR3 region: CASSRDRGTDTQYF. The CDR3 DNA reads TGCGCCAGCAGCCGGGACAGGGGCACAGATACGCAGTATTTT.

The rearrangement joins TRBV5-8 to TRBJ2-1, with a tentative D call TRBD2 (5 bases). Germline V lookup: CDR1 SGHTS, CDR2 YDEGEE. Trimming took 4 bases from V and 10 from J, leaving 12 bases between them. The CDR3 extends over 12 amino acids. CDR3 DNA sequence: TGTGCCAGCAGCCCAACACTAGGGGAGCAGTTCTTC. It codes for CASSPTLGEQFF. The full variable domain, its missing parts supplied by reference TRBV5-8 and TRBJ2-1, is EAGVTQSPTHLIKTRGQQATLRCSPISGHTSVYWYQQALGLGLQFLLWYDEGEERNRGNFPPRFSGRQFPNYSSELNVNALELEDSALYLCASSPTLGEQFFGPGTRLTVL.

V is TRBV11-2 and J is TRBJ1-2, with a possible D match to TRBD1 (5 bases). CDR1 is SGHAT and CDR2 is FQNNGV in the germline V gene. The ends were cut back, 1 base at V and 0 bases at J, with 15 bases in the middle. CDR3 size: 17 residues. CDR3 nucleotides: TGTGCCAGCAGCTTAGTCCCAGGGATGGTCCCTAACTATGGCTACACCTTC. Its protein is CASSLVPGMVPNYGYTF.

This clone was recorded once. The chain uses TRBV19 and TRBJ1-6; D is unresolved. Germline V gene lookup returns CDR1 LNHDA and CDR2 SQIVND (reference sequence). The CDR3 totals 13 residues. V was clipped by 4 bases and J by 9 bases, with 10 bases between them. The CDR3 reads CASSTGRSSPLHF. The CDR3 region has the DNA TGTGCCAGTAGTACGGGGAGGTCTTCACCCCTCCACTTT.

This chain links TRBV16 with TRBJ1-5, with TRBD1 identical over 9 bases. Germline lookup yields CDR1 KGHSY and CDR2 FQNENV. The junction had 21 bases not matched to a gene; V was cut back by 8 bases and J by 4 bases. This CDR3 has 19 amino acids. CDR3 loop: CASLKNRPYRGQGNQPQHF. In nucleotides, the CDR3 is TGTGCCAGCCTCAAGAACCGTCCCTACCGTGGACAGGGGAATCAGCCCCAGCATTTT.